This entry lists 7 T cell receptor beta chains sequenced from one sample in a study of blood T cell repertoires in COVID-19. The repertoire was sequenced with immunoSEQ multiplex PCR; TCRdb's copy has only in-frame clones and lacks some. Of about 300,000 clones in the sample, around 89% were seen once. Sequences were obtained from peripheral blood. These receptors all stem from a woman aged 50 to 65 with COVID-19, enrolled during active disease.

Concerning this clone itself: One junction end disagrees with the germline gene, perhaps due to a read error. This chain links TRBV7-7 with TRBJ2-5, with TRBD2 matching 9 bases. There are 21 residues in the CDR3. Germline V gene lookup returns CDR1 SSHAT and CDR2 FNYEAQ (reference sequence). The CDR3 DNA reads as TGTGCTAGCAGCTCCCTACGTTCTCCGGGACTAGCTAGGAGGCCGCAAGAGACCCAGTACTTC. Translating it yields CASSSLRSPGLARRPQETQYF.

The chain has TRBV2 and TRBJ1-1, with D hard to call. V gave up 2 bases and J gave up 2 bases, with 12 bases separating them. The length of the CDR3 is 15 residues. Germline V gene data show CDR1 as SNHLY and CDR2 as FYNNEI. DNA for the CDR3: TGTGCCAGCAGTGAACCAGGCGAATTCAACACTGAAGCTTTCTTT. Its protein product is CASSEPGEFNTEAFF.

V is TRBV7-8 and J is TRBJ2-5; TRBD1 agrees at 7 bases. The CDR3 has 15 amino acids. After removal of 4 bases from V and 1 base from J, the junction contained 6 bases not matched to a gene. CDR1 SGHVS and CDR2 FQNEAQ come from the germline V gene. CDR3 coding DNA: TGTGCCAGCAGCTCTCAAACAGGGGTCCAAGAGACCCAGTACTTC. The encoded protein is CASSSQTGVQETQYF.

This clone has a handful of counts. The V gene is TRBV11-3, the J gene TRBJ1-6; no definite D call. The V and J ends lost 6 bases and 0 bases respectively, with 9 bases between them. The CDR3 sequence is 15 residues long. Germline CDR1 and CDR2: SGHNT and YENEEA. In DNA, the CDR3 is TGTGCCAGCAGTAGAAGGAGCTCCTATAATTCACCCCTCCACTTT. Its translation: CASSRRSSYNSPLHF.

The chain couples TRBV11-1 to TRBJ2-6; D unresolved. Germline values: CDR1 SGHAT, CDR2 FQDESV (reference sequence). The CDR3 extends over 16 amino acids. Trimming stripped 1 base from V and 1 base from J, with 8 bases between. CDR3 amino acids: CASSLGPQSGANVLTF. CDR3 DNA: TGTGCCAGCAGCTTAGGTCCGCAGTCTGGGGCCAACGTCCTGACTTTC.

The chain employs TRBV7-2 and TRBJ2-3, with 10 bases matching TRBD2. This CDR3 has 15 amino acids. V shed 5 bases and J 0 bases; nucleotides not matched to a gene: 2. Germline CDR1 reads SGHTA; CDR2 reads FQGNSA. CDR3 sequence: CASSPLAGSTDTQYF. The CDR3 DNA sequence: TGTGCCAGCAGCCCACTAGCGGGGAGCACAGATACGCAGTATTTT.

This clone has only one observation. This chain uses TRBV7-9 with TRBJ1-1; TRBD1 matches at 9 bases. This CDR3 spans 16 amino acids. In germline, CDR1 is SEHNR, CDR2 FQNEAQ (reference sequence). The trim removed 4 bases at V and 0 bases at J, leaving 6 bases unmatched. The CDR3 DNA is TGTGCCAGCAGCTCCGGGACAGGGCCCATGAACACTGAAGCTTTCTTT. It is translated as CASSSGTGPMNTEAFF. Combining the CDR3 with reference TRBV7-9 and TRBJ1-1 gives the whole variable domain DTGVSQNPRHKITKRGQNVTFRCDPISEHNRLYWYRQTLGQGPEFLTYFQNEAQLEKSRLLSDRFSAERPKGSFSTLEIQRTEQGDSAMYLCASSSGTGPMNTEAFFGQGTRLTVV.